This T cell receptor beta chain was profiled in a study of OX40 agonist ivuxolimab in advanced cancers. About this clone: Other DNA sequences in the same sample also yield this CDR3.

The method was immunoSEQ multiplex PCR; TCRdb's version includes in-frame clones alone and lacks a portion of them. Of roughly 41,000 clones in the sample, around 90% were seen once. Germline V gene lookup returns CDR1 SGHNT and CDR2 YENEEA. Trimming shortened V by 5 bases and J by 9 bases, and 8 bases separated the two germline ends. The CDR3 extends over 11 amino acids. The chain couples TRBV11-3 to TRBJ2-1; D possibly corresponds to TRBD2 (5 bases). Sample: CD4+ or CD8+ T cells sorted from blood, taken in a trial of the OX40 agonist ivuxolimab. The receptor comes from an adult with an advanced solid tumor such as melanoma, head and neck, liver or kidney cancer. In DNA, the CDR3 is TGTGCCAGCAGCCCCGGAGGTGAGCAGTTCTTC. As protein: CASSPGGEQFF.